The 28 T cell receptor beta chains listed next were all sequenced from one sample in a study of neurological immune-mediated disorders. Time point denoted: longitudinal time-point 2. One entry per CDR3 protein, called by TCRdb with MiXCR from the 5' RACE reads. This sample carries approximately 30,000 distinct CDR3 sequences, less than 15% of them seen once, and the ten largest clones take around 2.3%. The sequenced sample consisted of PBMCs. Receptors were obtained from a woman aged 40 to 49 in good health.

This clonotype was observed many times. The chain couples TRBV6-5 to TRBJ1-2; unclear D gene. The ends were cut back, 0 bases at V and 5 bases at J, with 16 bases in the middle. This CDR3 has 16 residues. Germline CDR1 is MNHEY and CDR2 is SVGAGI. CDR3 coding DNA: TGTGCCAGCAGTTACTCGAATTCCGGCCGGCTTTATGGCTACACCTTC. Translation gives CASSYSNSGRLYGYTF.

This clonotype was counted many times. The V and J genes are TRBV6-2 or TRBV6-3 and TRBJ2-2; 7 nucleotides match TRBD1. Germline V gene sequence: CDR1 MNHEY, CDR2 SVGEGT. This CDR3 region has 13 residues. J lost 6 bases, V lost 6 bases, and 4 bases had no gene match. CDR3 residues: CASSNTGAGELFF. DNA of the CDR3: TGTGCCAGCAGCAACACAGGGGCCGGGGAGCTGTTTTTT.

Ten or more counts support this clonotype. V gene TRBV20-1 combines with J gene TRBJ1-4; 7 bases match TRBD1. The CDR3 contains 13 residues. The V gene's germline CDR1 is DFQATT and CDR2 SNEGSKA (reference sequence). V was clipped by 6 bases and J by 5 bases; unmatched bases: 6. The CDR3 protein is CSAGGTANEKLFF. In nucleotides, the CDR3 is TGCAGTGCCGGAGGGACAGCAAATGAAAAACTGTTTTTT.

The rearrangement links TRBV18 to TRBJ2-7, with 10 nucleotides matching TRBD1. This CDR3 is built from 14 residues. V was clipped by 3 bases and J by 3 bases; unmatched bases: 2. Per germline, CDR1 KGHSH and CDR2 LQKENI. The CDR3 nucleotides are TGTGCCAGCTCACCCGGGACAGGGGACTACGAGCAGTACTTC. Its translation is CASSPGTGDYEQYF.

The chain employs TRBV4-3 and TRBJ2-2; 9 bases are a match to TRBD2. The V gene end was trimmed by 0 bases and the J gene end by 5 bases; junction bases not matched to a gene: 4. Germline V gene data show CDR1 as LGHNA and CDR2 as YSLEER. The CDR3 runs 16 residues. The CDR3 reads CASSQESGGRTGELFF. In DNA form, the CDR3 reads TGCGCCAGCAGCCAAGAGAGCGGGGGGCGAACCGGGGAGCTGTTTTTT.

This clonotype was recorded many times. CDR3 bases: TGTGCCAGCAGGACGGAGAACACCGGGGAGCTGTTTTTT. It specifies CASRTENTGELFF. The rearrangement uses TRBV6-1 and TRBJ2-2; the D is unclear. The CDR3 sequence is 13 residues long. V was clipped by 6 bases and J by 1 base, with 6 bases between them. Germline values: CDR1 MNHNS, CDR2 SASEGT.

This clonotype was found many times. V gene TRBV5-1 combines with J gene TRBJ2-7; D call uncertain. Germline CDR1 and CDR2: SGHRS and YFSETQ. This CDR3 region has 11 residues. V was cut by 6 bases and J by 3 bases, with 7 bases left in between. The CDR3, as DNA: TGCGCCAGCAATTTGGGCTACGAGCAGTACTTC. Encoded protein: CASNLGYEQYF.

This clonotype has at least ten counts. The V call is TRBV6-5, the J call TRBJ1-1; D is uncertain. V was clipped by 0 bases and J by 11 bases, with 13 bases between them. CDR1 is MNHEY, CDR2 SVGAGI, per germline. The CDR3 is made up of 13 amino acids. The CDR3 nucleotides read TGTGCCAGCAGTTACTCTAACAGTGCACTCGCTTTCTTT. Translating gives CASSYSNSALAFF.

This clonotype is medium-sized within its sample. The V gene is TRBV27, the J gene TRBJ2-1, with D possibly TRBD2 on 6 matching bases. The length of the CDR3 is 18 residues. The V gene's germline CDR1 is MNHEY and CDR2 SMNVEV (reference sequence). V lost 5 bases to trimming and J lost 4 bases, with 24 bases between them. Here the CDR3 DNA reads TGTGCCAGCAGTCCGGGTGAGAGGGCGGGAACTGGGTACAATGAGCAGTTCTTC. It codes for CASSPGERAGTGYNEQFF.

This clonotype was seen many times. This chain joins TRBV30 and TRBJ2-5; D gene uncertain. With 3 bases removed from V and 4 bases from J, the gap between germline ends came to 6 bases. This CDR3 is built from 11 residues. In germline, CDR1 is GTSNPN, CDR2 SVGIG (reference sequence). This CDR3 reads CAWSPGETQYF. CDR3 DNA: TGTGCCTGGAGCCCAGGAGAGACCCAGTACTTC. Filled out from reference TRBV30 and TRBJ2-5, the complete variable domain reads SQTIHQWPATLVQPVGSPLSLECTVEGTSNPNLYWYRQAAGRGLQLLFYSVGIGQISSEVPQNLSASRPQDRQFILSSKKLLLSDSGFYLCAWSPGETQYFGPGTRLLVL.

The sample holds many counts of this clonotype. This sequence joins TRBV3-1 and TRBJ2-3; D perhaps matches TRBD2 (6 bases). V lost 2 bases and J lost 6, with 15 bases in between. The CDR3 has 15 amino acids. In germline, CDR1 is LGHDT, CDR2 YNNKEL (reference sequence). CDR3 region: CASSQPGEVGDTQYF. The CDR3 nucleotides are TGTGCCAGCAGCCAACCCGGGGAGGTCGGGGATACGCAGTATTTT.

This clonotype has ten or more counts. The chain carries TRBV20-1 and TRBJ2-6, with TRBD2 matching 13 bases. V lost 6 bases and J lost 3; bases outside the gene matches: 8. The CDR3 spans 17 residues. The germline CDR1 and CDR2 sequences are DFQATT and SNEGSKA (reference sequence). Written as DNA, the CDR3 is TGCAGTGCCGGGACTAGCGGGGTATTATATGGGGCCAACGTCCTGACTTTC. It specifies CSAGTSGVLYGANVLTF.

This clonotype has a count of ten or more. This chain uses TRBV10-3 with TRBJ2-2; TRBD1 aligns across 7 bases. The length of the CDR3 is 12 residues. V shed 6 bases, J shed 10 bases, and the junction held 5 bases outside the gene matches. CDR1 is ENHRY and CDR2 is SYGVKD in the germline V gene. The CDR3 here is CAIRGQKTELFF. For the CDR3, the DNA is TGTGCCATCAGGGGACAGAAGACGGAGCTGTTTTTT.

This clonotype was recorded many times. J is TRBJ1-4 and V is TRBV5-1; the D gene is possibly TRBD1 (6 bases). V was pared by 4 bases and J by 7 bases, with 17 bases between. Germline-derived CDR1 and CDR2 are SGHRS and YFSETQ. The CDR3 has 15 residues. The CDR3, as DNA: TGCGCCAGCAGCCTCCAGGGGAAACGAGGTGAAAAACTGTTTTTT. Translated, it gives CASSLQGKRGEKLFF.

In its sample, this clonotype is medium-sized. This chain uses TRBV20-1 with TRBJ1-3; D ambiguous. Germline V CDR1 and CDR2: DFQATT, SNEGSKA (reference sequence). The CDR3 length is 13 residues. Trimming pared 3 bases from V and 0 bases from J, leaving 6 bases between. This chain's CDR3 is CSARVGSGNTIYF. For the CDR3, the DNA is TGCAGTGCTAGGGTTGGCTCTGGAAACACCATATATTTT.

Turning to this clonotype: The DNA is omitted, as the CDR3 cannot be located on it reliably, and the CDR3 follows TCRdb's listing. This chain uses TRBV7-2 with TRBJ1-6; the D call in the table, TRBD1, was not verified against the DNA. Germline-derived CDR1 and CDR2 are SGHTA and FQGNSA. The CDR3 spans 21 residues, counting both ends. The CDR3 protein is CASSFYICSARFGTGSSPLHF.

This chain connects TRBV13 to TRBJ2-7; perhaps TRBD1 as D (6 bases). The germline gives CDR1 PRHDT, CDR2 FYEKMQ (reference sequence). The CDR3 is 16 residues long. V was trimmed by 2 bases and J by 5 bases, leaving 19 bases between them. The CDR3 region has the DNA TGTGCCAGCAGCTTAAGGGCCGTTGGGGGCGAAGACGAGCAGTACTTC. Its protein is CASSLRAVGGEDEQYF.

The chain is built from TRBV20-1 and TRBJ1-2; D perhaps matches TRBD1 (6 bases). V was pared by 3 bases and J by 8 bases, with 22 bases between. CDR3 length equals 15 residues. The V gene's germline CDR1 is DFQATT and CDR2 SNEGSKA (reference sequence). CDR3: CSARHRTGAPWGYTF. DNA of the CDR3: TGCAGTGCTAGGCACCGGACGGGGGCCCCCTGGGGCTACACCTTC.

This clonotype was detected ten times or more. Here the CDR3 DNA reads TGTGCCAGCGCAGGGAACTATGGCTACACCTTC. Protein: CASAGNYGYTF. V usage is TRBV12-3 or TRBV12-4 and J usage is TRBJ1-2, with D maybe TRBD1 (5 bases). Trimming left V 8 bases short and J 2 bases short, with 6 bases between. The CDR3 sequence is 11 residues long.

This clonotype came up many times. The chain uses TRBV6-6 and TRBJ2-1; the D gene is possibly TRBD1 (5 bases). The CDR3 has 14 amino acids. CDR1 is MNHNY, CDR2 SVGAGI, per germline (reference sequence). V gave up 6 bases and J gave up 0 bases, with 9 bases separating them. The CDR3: CASSYQGSYNEQFF. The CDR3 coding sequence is TGTGCCAGCAGCTACCAGGGCTCCTACAATGAGCAGTTCTTC.

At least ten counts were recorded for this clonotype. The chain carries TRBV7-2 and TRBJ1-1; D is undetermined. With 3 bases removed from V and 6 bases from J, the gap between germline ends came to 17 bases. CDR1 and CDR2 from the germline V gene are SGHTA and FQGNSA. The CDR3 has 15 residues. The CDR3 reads CASSLAVDWRAEAFF. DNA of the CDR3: TGTGCCAGCAGCTTGGCGGTTGACTGGAGGGCTGAAGCTTTCTTT.

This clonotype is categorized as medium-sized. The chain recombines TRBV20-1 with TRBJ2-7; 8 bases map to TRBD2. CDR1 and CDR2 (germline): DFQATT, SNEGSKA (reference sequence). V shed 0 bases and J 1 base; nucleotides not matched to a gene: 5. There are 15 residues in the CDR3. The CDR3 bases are TGCAGTGCTAGAGATCCGACTAGCGCGTCCTACGAGCAGTACTTC. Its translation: CSARDPTSASYEQYF.

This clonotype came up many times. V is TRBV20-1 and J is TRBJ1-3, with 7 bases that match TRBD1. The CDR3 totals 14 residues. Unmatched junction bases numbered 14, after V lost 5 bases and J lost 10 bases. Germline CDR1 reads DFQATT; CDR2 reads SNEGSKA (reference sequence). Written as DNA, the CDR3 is TGCAGTGCTGGGCTAAACAGGGGACGAGGTACCATATATTTT. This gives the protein CSAGLNRGRGTIYF.

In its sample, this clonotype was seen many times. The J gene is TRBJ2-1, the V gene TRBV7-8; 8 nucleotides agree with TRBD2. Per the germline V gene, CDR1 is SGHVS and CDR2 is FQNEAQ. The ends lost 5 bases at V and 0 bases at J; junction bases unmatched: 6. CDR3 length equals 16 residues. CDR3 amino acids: CASSLLSGSSYNEQFF. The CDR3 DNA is TGTGCCAGCAGCCTTCTAAGCGGGAGCTCCTACAATGAGCAGTTCTTC.

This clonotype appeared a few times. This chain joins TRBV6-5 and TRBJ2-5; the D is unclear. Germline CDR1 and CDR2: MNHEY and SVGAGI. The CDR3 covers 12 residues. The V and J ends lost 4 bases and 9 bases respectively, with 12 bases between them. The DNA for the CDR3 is TGTGCCAGCAGTTCGAACCACGCAGCCCAGTACTTC. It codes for CASSSNHAAQYF.

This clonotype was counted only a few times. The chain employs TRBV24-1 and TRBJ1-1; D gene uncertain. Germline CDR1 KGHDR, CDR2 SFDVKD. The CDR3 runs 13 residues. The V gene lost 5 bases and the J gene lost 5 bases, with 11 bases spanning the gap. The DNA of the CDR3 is TGTGCCACCAGTGGTGTCGGGAATACTGAAGCTTTCTTT. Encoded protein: CATSGVGNTEAFF.

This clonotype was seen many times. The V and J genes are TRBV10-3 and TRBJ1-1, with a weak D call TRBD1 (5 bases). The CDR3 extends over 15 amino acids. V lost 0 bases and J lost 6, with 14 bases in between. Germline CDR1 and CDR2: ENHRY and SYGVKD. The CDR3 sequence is CAISESNQGGAEAFF. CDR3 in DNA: TGTGCCATCAGTGAGTCTAACCAGGGAGGGGCTGAAGCTTTCTTT.

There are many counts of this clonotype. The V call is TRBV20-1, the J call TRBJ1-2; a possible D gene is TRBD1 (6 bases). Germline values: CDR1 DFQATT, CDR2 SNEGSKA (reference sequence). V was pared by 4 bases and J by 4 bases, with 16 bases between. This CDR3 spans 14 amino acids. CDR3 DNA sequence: TGCAGTGCTACCGGAAAACAGGGCGGCTATGGCTACACCTTC. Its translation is CSATGKQGGYGYTF.